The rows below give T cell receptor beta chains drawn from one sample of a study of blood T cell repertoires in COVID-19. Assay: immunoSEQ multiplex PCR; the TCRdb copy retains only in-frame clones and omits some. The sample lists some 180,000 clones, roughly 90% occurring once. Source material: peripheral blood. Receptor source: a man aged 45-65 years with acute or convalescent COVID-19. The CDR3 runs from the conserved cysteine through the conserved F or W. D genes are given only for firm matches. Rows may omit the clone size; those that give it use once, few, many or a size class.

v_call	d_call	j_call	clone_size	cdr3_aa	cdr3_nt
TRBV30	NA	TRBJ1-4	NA	CAWSAGLANEKLFF	TGTGCCTGGAGTGCAGGGCTTGCTAATGAAAAACTGTTTTTT
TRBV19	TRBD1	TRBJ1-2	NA	CASSTGVRGYTF	TGTGCCAGTAGCACAGGGGTAAGAGGCTACACCTTC
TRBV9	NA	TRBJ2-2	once	CASSVEQKLNTGELFF	TGTGCCAGCAGCGTAGAACAGAAATTGAACACCGGGGAGCTGTTTTTT
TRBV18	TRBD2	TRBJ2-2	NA	CASSPPATGGSGGELFF	TGTGCCAGCTCACCACCCGCCACGGGAGGTAGTGGCGGGGAGCTGTTTTTT
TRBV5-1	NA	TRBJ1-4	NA	CASSSEVGQTNEKLFF	TGCGCCAGCAGCTCCGAAGTCGGACAGACTAATGAAAAACTGTTTTTT
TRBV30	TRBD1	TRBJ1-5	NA	CAWTPRDRGSNQPQHF	TGTGCCTGGACTCCCCGGGACAGGGGATCCAATCAGCCCCAGCATTTT
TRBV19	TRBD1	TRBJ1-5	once	CASGGTGDQPQHF	TGTGCCAGTGGGGGGACAGGGGATCAGCCCCAGCATTTT
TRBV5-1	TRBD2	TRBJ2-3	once	CASSKTSGRPDTQYF	TGCGCCAGCAGCAAGACTAGCGGGAGACCAGATACGCAGTATTTT
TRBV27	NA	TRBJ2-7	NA	CASSLGGRVDEQYF	TGTGCCAGCAGTTTAGGTGGCAGGGTGGACGAGCAGTACTTC
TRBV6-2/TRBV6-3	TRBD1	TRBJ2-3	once	CASSYVTSRTGLTDTQYF	TGTGCCAGCAGTTACGTTACTAGCAGGACAGGGTTAACAGATACGCAGTATTTT
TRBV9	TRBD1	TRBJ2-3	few	CASSVDRDTDTQYF	TGTGCCAGCAGCGTGGACAGGGACACAGATACGCAGTATTTT
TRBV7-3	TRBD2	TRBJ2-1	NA	CASSLVVAGGLYEQFF	TGTGCCAGCAGCTTAGTGGTAGCGGGAGGTTTGTATGAGCAGTTCTTC
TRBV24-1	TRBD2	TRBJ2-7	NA	CATSDPGSGTPYEQYF	TGTGCCACCAGTGATCCCGGGAGCGGGACGCCCTACGAGCAGTACTTC
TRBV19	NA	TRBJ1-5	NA	CASSIGGILGNQPQHF	TGTGCCAGTAGTATAGGCGGGATTCTTGGGAATCAGCCCCAGCATTTT
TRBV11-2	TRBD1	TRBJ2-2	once	CASSLGPGTVIGSGELFF	TGTGCCAGCAGCTTGGGACCCGGGACAGTCATTGGTTCCGGGGAGCTGTTTTTT
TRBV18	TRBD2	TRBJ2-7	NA	CASSMTSGSYEQYF	TGTGCCAGCTCAATGACTAGCGGGAGTTACGAGCAGTACTTC
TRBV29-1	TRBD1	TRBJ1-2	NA	CSIGQGDYGYTF	TGCAGCATCGGACAGGGCGACTATGGCTACACCTTC
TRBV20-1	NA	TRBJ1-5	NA	CSASSDSSNQPQHF	TGCAGTGCTAGTAGCGACAGCAGCAATCAGCCCCAGCATTTT
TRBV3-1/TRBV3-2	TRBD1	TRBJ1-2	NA	CASSHQGARSYGYTF	TGTGCCAGCAGCCACCAGGGGGCTCGGAGCTATGGCTACACCTTC
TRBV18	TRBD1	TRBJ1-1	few	CASSPPDRRNTEAFF	TGTGCCAGCTCACCACCGGACAGGAGGAACACTGAAGCTTTCTTT
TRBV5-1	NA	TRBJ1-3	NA	CASSLRGVEVGNTIYF	TGCGCCAGCAGCTTGCGTGGGGTGGAGGTTGGAAACACCATATATTTT
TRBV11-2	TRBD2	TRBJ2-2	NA	CASRDSGVTGELFF	TGTGCCAGCCGAGACAGCGGGGTTACCGGGGAGCTGTTTTTT
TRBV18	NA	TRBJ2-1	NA	CASSPTLVGSYNEQFF	TGTGCCAGCTCACCAACCCTAGTGGGCTCCTACAATGAGCAGTTCTTC